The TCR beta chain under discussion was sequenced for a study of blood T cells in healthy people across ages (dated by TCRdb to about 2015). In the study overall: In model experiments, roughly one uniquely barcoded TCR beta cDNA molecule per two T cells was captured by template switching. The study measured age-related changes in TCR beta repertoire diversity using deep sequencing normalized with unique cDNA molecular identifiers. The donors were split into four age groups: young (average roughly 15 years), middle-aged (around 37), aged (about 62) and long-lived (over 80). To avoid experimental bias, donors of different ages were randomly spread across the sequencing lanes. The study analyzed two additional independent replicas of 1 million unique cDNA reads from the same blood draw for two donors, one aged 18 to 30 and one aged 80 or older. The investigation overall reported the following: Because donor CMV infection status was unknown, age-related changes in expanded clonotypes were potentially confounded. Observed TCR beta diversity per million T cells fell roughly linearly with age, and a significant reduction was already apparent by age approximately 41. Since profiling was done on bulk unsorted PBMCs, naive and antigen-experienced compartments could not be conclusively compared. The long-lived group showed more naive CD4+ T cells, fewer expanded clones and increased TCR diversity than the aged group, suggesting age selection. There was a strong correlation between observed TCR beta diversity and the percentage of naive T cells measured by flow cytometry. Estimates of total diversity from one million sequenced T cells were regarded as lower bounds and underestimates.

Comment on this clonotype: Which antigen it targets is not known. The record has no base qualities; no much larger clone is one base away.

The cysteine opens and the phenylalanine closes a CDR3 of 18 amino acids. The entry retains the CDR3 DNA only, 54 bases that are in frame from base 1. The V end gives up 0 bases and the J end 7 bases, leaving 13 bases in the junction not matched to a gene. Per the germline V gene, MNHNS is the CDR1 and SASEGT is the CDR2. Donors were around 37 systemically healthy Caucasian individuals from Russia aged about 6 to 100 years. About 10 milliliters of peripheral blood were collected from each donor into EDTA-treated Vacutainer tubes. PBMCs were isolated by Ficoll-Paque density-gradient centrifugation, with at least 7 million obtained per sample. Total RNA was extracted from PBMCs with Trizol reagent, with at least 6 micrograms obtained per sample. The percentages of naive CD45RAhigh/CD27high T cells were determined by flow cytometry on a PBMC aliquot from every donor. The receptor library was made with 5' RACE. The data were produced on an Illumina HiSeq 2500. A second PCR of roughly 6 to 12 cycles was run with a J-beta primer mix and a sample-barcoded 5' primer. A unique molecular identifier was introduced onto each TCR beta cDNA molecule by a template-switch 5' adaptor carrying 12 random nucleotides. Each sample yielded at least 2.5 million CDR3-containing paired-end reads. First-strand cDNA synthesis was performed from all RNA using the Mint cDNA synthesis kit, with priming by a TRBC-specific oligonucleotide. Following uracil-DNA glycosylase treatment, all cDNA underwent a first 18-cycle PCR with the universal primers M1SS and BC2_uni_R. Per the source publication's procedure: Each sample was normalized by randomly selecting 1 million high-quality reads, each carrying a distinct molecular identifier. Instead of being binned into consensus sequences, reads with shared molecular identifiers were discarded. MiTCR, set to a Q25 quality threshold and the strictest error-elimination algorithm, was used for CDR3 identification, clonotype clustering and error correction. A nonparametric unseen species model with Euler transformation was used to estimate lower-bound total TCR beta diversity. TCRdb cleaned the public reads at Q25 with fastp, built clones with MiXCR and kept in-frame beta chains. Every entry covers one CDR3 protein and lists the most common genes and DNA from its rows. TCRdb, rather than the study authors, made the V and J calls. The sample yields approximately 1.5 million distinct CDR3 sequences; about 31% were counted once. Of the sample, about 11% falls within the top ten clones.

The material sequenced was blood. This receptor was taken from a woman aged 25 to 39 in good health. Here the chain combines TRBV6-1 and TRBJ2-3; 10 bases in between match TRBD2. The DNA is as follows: TGTGCCAGCAGTGAAGCTCGACTAGCGGGTCCCGTTGGAAATACGCAGTATTTT. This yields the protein CASSEARLAGPVGNTQYF.